Shown below are 5 T cell receptor beta chains from a single sample sequenced in a study of T cells after yellow fever vaccination (dated 2019 in TCRdb). The library was generated by 5' RACE. Sequencing relied on an Illumina NovaSeq 6000. The public reads were run again by TCRdb, first through fastp at Q25 and then through MiXCR, and only productive beta chains were kept. Identical CDR3 protein sequences are pooled into one entry, listed with their most common genes and DNA. In all, the sample holds around 100,000 distinct CDR3 sequences, and under 6.5% of those were seen once. More than 40% of the sample rests with the top ten. Reading the label with the study, this specimen's treatment or condition is: live attenuated yellow fever vaccine strain. The material sequenced was CD8+ T cells sorted from PBMCs, taken 10 days after the yellow fever booster vaccination. The source is a man aged 18 to 30 who received the YFV17D yellow fever vaccine.

This clonotype was counted only a few times. CDR3 nucleotides: TGTGCCAGTAAGCTAGGTCAAGTCGGGGAGCTGTTTTTT. It yields the protein CASKLGQVGELFF. The chain is built from TRBV6-5 and TRBJ2-2; D is unresolved. The CDR3 consists of 13 residues. Per the germline V gene, CDR1 is MNHEY and CDR2 is SVGAGI. V lost 9 bases, J lost 7 bases, and 15 bases lay in between.

This clonotype appeared once. The chain employs TRBV15 and TRBJ2-7; 8 nucleotides match TRBD1. The CDR3 is made up of 16 amino acids. After removal of 0 bases from V and 3 bases from J, the junction contained 7 bases not matched to a gene. The V gene's germline CDR1 is LNHNV and CDR2 YYDKDF (reference sequence). CDR3 loop: CATSREETGDFYEQYV. The CDR3 region has the DNA TGTGCCACCAGCAGAGAAGAGACAGGGGACTTCTACGAGCAGTACGTC.

The V call is TRBV29-1, the J call TRBJ1-2, with 7 bases matching TRBD1. This CDR3 has 14 amino acids. Per germline, CDR1 SQVTM and CDR2 ANQGSEA. The V segment lost 5 bases and the J segment 4 bases; nucleotides outside the gene matches: 10. CDR3 in amino acids: CSVLIGGSSYGYTF. Written as DNA, the CDR3 is TGCAGCGTTCTCATAGGGGGCAGTTCCTATGGCTACACCTTC.

The table lists this clonotype with a few counts. The CDR3 bases are TGCGCCAGCAGCTTGTCGAGGCCCAGCGGGGGGGCAAACCCCTACAATGAGCAGTTCTTC. It specifies CASSLSRPSGGANPYNEQFF. The genes are TRBV5-1 and TRBJ2-1; 10 nucleotides line up with TRBD2. CDR3 size: 20 residues. V lost 1 base to trimming and J lost 2 bases; unmatched junction nucleotides: 15. CDR1 is SGHRS, CDR2 YFSETQ, per germline.

This clonotype was counted a few times. The gene calls are TRBV7-6 and TRBJ2-3, with TRBD2 identical over 9 bases. J gave up 6 bases and V 5 bases, and 21 bases lay outside the gene matches. The CDR3 runs to 19 residues. Germline V gene sequence: CDR1 SGHVS, CDR2 FNYEAQ. CDR3 coding DNA: TGTGCCAGCAGCCCGGCCGTGGTAGCGGGGGCTACTTGGGTGGATACGCAGTATTTT. This encodes CASSPAVVAGATWVDTQYF.